This T cell receptor (beta chain) is drawn from a study of CD8 T cells in Susac syndrome. Findings and limits, study-wide: The study acknowledged a relatively small number of individuals in its TCR sequencing and HLA analysis.

Germline CDR1 SEHNR, CDR2 FQNEAQ (reference sequence). V lost 1 base and J lost 3, with 6 bases in between. The CDR3 is 13 amino acids. In this sample, this clonotype turned up once. Its antigen is currently unknown. Random hexamers were used to reverse transcribe the RNA input (about 0.45 to 1 ug). A single record per CDR3 protein comes from TCRdb applying MiXCR to the immunoSEQ multiplex PCR reads. Of fewer than 200,000 distinct CDR3 sequences in the sample, 85% to 95% were seen once. Sequenced material: CD8+ T cells from PBMCs. The sequence was collected from a human donor with multiple sclerosis. This chain uses TRBV7-9 with TRBJ1-2; D remains unclear. The CDR3 here is CASSLDSDYGYTF. The CDR3 DNA reads as TGTGCCAGCAGCTTAGATTCGGACTATGGCTACACCTTC. The full variable domain, rest sourced from reference TRBV7-9 and TRBJ1-2, is DTGVSQNPRHKITKRGQNVTFRCDPISEHNRLYWYRQTLGQGPEFLTYFQNEAQLEKSRLLSDRFSAERPKGSFSTLEIQRTEQGDSAMYLCASSLDSDYGYTFGSGTRLTVV.